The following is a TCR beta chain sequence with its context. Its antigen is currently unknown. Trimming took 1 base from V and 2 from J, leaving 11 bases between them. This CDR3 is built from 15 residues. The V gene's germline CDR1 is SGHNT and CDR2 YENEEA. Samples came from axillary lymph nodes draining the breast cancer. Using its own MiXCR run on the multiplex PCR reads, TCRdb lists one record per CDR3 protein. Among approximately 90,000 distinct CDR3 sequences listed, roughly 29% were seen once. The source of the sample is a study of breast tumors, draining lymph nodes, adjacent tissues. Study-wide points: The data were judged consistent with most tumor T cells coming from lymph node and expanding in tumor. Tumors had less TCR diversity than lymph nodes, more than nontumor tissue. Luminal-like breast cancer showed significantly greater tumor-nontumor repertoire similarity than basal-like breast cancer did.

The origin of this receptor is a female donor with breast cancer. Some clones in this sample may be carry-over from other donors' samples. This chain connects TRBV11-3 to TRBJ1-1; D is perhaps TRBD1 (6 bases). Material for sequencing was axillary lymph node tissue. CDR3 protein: CASSLAGQSNTEAFF. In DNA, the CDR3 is TGTGCCAGCAGCTTAGCGGGACAATCCAACACTGAAGCTTTCTTT. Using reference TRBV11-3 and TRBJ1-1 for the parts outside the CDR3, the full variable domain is EAGVVQSPRYKIIEKKQPVAFWCNPISGHNTLYWYLQNLGQGPELLIRYENEEAVDDSQLPKDRFSAERLKGVDSTLKIQPAELGDSAVYLCASSLAGQSNTEAFFGQGTRLTVV.